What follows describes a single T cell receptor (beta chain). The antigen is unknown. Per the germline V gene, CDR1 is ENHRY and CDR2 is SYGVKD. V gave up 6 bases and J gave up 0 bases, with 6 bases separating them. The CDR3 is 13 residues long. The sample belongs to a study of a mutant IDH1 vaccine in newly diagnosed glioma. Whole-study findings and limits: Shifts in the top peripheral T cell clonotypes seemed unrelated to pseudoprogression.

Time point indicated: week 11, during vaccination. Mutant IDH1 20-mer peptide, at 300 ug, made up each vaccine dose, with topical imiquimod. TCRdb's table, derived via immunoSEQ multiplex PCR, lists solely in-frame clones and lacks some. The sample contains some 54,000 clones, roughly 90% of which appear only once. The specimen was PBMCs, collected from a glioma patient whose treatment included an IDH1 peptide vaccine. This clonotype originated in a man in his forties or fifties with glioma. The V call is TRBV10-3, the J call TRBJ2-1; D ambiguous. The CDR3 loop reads CAIRTGSYNEQFF. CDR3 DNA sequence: TGTGCCATCAGGACCGGCTCCTACAATGAGCAGTTCTTC.